The rows below give T cell receptor beta chains drawn from one sample of a study of identifying expanded T cells in peripheral blood. TCRdb keeps only in-frame clones here, not all; method: immunoSEQ multiplex PCR. The sample consists of some 90,000 clones, around 87% of them appearing once. Sequencing was carried out using blood. The receptor source for this set is a person aged 18 to 70 in good health. CDR3s include the opening cysteine and the closing phenylalanine or tryptophan. The D gene is left open where the match is weak. Clone size is stated in some rows and not others, as once, few, many or a class when expanded.

>-|TRBJ2-7|TRBV11-2|-
TGTGCCAGCAGCTTAGATCTCAGGTCAGCCGCCTACGAGCAGTACTTC
CASSLDLRSAAYEQYF
>TRBD1|TRBJ1-5|TRBV9|-
TGTGCCAGCAGCACCACAGGGGGTCAGCCCCAGCATTTT
CASSTTGGQPQHF
>-|TRBJ2-7|TRBV30|-
TGTGCCTGGAGTGTAGGGGTGGTCGAGCAGTACTTC
CAWSVGVVEQYF
>TRBD1|TRBJ1-4|TRBV4-1|-
TGCGCCAGCAGCCAACCGGGACAGGGGGAAACTAATGAAAAACTGTTTTTT
CASSQPGQGETNEKLFF
>-|TRBJ1-1|TRBV2|-
TGTGCCAGCAGGGCGTTAGGACAGTCTCTCATGAACACTGAAGCTTTCTTT
CASRALGQSLMNTEAFF
>-|TRBJ1-2|TRBV19|-
TGTGCCAGTAGTATAGCTCGAGGGGAGGGTTTGTATGGCTACACCTTC
CASSIARGEGLYGYTF
>-|TRBJ2-2|TRBV7-8|-
TGTGCCAGCAGCTTAGCTGGAGTTTCCGGGGAGCTGTTTTTT
CASSLAGVSGELFF
>TRBD1|TRBJ1-2|TRBV6-5|few
TGTGCCAGCAGTTACGCACCAACAGGGGGCTATGGCTACACCTTC
CASSYAPTGGYGYTF
>-|TRBJ2-1|TRBV7-2|-
TGTGCCAGCAGCTTTGAGACCGACAATGAGCAGTTCTTC
CASSFETDNEQFF
>-|TRBJ2-3|TRBV11-2|-
TGTGCCAGCAGTTCTAGAAGGGAGAGGGGCACAGATACGCAGTATTTT
CASSSRRERGTDTQYF
>-|TRBJ2-2|TRBV7-9|-
TGTGCCAGCAGAACCCATGGAGGCAACACCGGGGAGCTGTTTTTT
CASRTHGGNTGELFF
>-|TRBJ1-5|TRBV19|few
TGTGCCAGTACCGTAAACGGGGGTAGAATCGGGCAGCCCCAGCATTTT
CASTVNGGRIGQPQHF
>TRBD1|TRBJ1-2|TRBV4-1|-
TGCGCCAGCAACCCGGGACAGTCTTCTAACTATGGCTACACCTTC
CASNPGQSSNYGYTF
>-|TRBJ1-5|TRBV7-2|-
TGTGCCAGCAGCCCCGAGGGCAGTAAATCATATCAGCCCCAGCATTTT
CASSPEGSKSYQPQHF
>TRBD1|TRBJ1-6|TRBV6-5|-
TGTGCCAGCAGGACAGGGGCTTCACCCCTCCACTTT
CASRTGASPLHF
>-|TRBJ1-1|TRBV29-1|-
TGCAGCGTCAAAAGGGGCAACATGAACACTGAAGCTTTCTTT
CSVKRGNMNTEAFF
>-|TRBJ1-2|TRBV7-2|-
TGTGCCAGCAGTCGACAGCACGAGTATGGCTACACCTTC
CASSRQHEYGYTF
>TRBD1|TRBJ1-2|TRBV7-8|-
TGTGCCAGCAGCACCCGGACAGGTCCAGTTGGCTACACCTTC
CASSTRTGPVGYTF
>-|TRBJ1-6|TRBV5-4|-
TGTGCCAGCAGCTCCAACAGGGTTCGTTCACCCCTCCACTTT
CASSSNRVRSPLHF
>-|TRBJ2-2|TRBV25-1|-
TGTGCCAGCAGCCCTGGGTACCTCAAAAGGAACTCCGGGGAGCTGTTTTTT
CASSPGYLKRNSGELFF
>-|TRBJ1-1|TRBV2|few
TGTGCCAGCAGTTCGCAGGGGAACACTGAAGCTTTCTTT
CASSSQGNTEAFF
>-|TRBJ1-4|TRBV6-5|-
TGTGCCAGCAGACCGGGACCGGGTAATGAAAAACTGTTTTTT
CASRPGPGNEKLFF
>-|TRBJ1-2|TRBV9|once
TGTGCCAGCAGCGTAGAAAGGCAGGGATTCTATGGCTACACCTTC
CASSVERQGFYGYTF
>-|TRBJ2-7|TRBV15|-
TGTGCCACCAGCAGAGATACCAGCCTCGCCTACGAGCAGTACTTT
CATSRDTSLAYEQYF
>TRBD2|TRBJ2-1|TRBV10-1|-
TGCGCCAGCAGTGGGCCCGGGACTAGCAATGAGCAGTTCTTC
CASSGPGTSNEQFF
>-|TRBJ2-2|TRBV4-3|-
TGCGCCAGCAGCCAACGAAAGGCAGTGGACACCGGGGAGCTGTTTTTT
CASSQRKAVDTGELFF
>-|TRBJ2-1|TRBV10-3|-
TGTGCCATCAGTGAAACGAGGGGGACTGACTGGCCTATCCACAATGAGCAGTTCTTC
CAISETRGTDWPIHNEQFF
>TRBD1|TRBJ1-1|TRBV7-9|-
TGTGCCAGCAGCTTATCCAGGTTGGGGACAGAGAACACTGAAGCTTTCTTT
CASSLSRLGTENTEAFF
>-|TRBJ1-1|TRBV4-3|-
TGCGCCAGCAGCCAGGGGGCGCACGGCACTGAAGCTTTCTTT
CASSQGAHGTEAFF
>-|TRBJ1-1|TRBV7-9|once
TGTGCCAGCAGCTTTTCTGCAGGGCAGAACACTGAAGCTTTCTTT
CASSFSAGQNTEAFF
>-|TRBJ1-6|TRBV15|-
TGTGCCACCAGCCCACGGACAGTTTCACCCCTCCACTTT
CATSPRTVSPLHF
>-|TRBJ2-7|TRBV6-5|-
TGTGCCAGCAGTTACTCGAGGTTTTACTACGAGCAGTACTTC
CASSYSRFYYEQYF
>-|TRBJ1-1|TRBV6-6|-
TGTGCCAGCAGGACGGGGACACTTTTCACTGAAGCTTTCTTT
CASRTGTLFTEAFF
>TRBD2|TRBJ2-4|TRBV4-1|-
TGCGCCAGCAGCCCAGCGGGACTAGCGGGGGGAAACATTCAGTACTTC
CASSPAGLAGGNIQYF
>-|TRBJ2-7|TRBV7-9|-
TGTGCCAGCAGCTTTGATCGGGGTTTGTACTTC
CASSFDRGLYF
>-|TRBJ2-5|TRBV6-6|few
TGTGCCAGCAGTTGGAGCCAAGAGACCCAGTACTTC
CASSWSQETQYF
>-|TRBJ1-1|TRBV4-3|-
TGCGCCAGCGGGAGCGGACGGGGTCTAACTGAAGCTTTCTTT
CASGSGRGLTEAFF
>TRBD1|TRBJ2-7|TRBV2|once
TGTGCCAGCAGAGGACAGGGGGCTTCCTACGAGCAGTACTTC
CASRGQGASYEQYF
>-|TRBJ2-3|TRBV6-4|once
TGTGCCAGCAGTGACTCCGCCGGGGGACTCACAGATACGCAGTATTTT
CASSDSAGGLTDTQYF
>-|TRBJ2-1|TRBV9|once
TGTGCCAGCAGCGTAGAGGTTTGGACGGTCAACAATGAGCAGTTCTTC
CASSVEVWTVNNEQFF
>-|TRBJ2-7|TRBV7-2|-
TGTGCCAGCAGCTTAGAGGCAGGTCCCTACGAGCAGTACTTC
CASSLEAGPYEQYF